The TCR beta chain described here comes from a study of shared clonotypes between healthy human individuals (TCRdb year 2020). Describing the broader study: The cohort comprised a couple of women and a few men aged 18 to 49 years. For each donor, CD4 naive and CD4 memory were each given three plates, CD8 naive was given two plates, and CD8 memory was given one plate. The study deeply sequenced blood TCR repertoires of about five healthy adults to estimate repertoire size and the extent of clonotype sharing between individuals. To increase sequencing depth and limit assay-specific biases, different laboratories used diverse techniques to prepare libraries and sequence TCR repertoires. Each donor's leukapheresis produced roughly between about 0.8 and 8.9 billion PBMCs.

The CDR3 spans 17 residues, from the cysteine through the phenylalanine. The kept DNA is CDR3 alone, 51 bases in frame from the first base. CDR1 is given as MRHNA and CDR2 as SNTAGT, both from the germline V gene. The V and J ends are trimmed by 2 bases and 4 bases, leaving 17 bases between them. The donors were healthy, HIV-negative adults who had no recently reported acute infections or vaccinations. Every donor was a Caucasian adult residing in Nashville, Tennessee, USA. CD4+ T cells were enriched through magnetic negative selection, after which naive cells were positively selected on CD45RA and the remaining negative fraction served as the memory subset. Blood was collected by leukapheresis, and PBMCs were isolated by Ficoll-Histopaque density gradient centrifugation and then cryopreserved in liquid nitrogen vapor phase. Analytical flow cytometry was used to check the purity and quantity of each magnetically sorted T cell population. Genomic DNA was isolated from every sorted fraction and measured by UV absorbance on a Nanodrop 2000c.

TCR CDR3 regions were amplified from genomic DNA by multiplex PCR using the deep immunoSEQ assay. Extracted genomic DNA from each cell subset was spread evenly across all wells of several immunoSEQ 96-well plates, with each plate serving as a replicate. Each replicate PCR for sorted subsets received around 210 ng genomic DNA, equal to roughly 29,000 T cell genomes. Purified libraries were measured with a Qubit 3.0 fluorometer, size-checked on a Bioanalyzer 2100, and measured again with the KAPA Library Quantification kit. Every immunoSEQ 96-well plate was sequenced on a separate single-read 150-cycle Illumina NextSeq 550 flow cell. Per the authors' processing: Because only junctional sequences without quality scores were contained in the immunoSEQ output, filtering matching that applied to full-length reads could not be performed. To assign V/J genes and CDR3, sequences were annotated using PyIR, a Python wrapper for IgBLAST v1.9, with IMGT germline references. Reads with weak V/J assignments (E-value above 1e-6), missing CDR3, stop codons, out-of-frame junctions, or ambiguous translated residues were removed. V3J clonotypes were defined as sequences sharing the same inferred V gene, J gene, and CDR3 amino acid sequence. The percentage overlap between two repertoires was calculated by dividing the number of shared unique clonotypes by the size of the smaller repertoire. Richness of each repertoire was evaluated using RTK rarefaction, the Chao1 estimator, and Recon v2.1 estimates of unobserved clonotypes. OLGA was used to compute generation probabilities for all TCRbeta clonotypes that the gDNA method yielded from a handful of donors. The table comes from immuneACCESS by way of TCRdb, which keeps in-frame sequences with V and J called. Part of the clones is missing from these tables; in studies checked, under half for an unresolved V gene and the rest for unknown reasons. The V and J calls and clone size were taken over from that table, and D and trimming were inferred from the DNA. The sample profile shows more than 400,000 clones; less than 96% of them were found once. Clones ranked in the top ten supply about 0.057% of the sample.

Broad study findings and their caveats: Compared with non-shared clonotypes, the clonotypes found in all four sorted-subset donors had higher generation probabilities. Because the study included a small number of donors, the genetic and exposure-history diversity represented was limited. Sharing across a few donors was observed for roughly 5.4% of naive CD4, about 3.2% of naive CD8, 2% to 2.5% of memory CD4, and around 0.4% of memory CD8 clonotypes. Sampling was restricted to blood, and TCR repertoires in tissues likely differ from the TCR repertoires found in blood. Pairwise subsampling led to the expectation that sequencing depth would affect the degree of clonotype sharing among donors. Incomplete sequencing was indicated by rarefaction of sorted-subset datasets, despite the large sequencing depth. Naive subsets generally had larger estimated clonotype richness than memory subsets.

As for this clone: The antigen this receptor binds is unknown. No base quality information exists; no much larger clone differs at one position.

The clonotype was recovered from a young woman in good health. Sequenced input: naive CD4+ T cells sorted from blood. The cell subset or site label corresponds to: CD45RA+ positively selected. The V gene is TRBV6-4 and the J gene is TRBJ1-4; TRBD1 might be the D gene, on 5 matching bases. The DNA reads TGTGCCAGCAGTGACACCCCTTTAGACAGCCTTAATGAAAAACTGTTTTTT. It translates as CASSDTPLDSLNEKLFF.